The present T cell receptor beta chain was sequenced within a study of regulatory T cells in long-lasting Graves disease. Time point given: persistent/refractory GD, antithyroid drugs over 5 years with positive TRAb. The TCR library used RNA extracted from PBMCs. Recruitment took place at an endocrinology department in Xi'an, China. Approximately 9.6 milliliters of peripheral blood were drawn into EDTA tubes. The CDR3 runs 13 residues. Trimming removed 2 bases from V and 5 bases from J, with 6 bases in between. The V gene's germline CDR1 is MNHEY and CDR2 SVGEGT. Construction of the TCR beta libraries employed iRepertoire HTBI primers in conjunction with Arm-PCR of CDR3 regions. TCRdb ran MiXCR on the multiplex PCR reads and lists one entry per CDR3 protein. The data show some 300,000 distinct CDR3 sequences, 20% to 25% seen once. Ten or more counts support this clonotype.

This TCR was sampled from a female donor with Graves disease. V usage is TRBV6-2 or TRBV6-3 and J usage is TRBJ1-4; no reliable D call. Source: peripheral blood mononuclear cells (PBMCs), taken when the disease was refractory, from a patient treated with antithyroid drugs. Here the CDR3 reads CASSYGVNEKLFF. The CDR3 coding sequence is TGTGCCAGCAGTTACGGGGTGAATGAAAAACTGTTTTTT.